This T cell receptor (beta chain) was documented in a study of shared clonotypes between healthy human individuals. Broader study findings: Of the naive CD4 clonotypes, 4% to 5% were shared across a handful of donors.

In the sorted-subset replicate PCRs, roughly 210 ng DNA, 25,000 to 30,000 T cell genomes, was used. Repertoires were generated with immunoSEQ multiplex PCR, while TCRdb's copy carries only in-frame clones and drops some. The sample records 1,500,000 or so clones, 97% to 99% being singletons. Notes on this clone: As yet, its antigen is unknown.

Germline CDR1 SGHTA, CDR2 FQGNSA. With V trimmed by 5 bases and J by 5 bases, 6 bases remained unmatched. CDR3 size: 15 residues. The source material was naive CD4+ T cells sorted from blood. As to subset: CD45RA+ positively selected. J is TRBJ2-1 and V is TRBV7-2, with 10 bases fitting TRBD1. The source of this sequence is a man younger than 45 in good health. In nucleotides, the CDR3 is TGTGCCAGCAGCATGGACAGGGGGGGACACAATGAGCAGTTCTTC. This gives the protein CASSMDRGGHNEQFF. The variable domain in full, completed from reference TRBV7-2 and TRBJ2-1, reads GAGVSQSPSNKVTEKGKDVELRCDPISGHTALYWYRQSLGQGLEFLIYFQGNSAPDKSGLPSDRFSAERTGGSVSTLTIQRTQQEDSAVYLCASSMDRGGHNEQFFGPGTRLTVL.